The next 27 T cell receptor beta chains were all read from a single sample in a study of T cells after posttransplantation cyclophosphamide. Libraries were prepared by immunoSEQ multiplex PCR; TCRdb keeps only in-frame clonotypes and omits some of them. The specimen has tens of thousands of clones, none found just once. Material for sequencing was PBMCs. These receptors came from a man aged 35 to 55 in good health, CMV-negative, and a related stem cell transplant donor.

This clone was recorded at least ten times. The chain has TRBV11-3 and TRBJ1-1; D gene uncertain. V lost 1 base, J lost 7 bases, and 4 bases lay in between. Germline V lookup: CDR1 SGHNT, CDR2 YENEEA. The CDR3 contains 11 residues. In DNA form, the CDR3 reads TGTGCCAGCAGCTTAGCTGTTGAAGCTTTCTTT. It yields the protein CASSLAVEAFF. The whole variable domain, remainder taken from reference TRBV11-3 and TRBJ1-1, is EAGVVQSPRYKIIEKKQPVAFWCNPISGHNTLYWYLQNLGQGPELLIRYENEEAVDDSQLPKDRFSAERLKGVDSTLKIQPAELGDSAVYLCASSLAVEAFFGQGTRLTVV.

The chain recombines TRBV25-1 with TRBJ2-3; 8 nucleotides align to TRBD1. V shed 3 bases, J shed 1 base, and the junction held 12 bases outside the gene matches. The germline gives CDR1 MGHDK, CDR2 SYGVNS. There are 18 residues in the CDR3. This CDR3 is CASSDPNPRTGRTDTQYF. DNA for the CDR3: TGTGCCAGCAGTGACCCCAACCCCCGGACAGGGCGCACAGATACGCAGTATTTT.

This clone was counted at least ten times. The V call is TRBV5-6, the J call TRBJ1-3; tentatively, D is TRBD1 (5 bases). The V end was cut by 0 bases, the J end by 4 bases, with 8 bases between. CDR3 length: 14 amino acids. The germline gives CDR1 SGHDT, CDR2 YYEEEE. CDR3 protein: CASSLATVGNTIYF. The CDR3 DNA follows: TGTGCCAGCAGCTTGGCGACAGTAGGAAACACCATATATTTT.

This clone turned up a few times. The chain combines TRBV6-5 with TRBJ1-1; D perhaps matches TRBD1 (5 bases). Germline CDR1 and CDR2: MNHEY and SVGAGI. The V gene lost 5 bases and the J gene lost 2 bases, with 12 bases spanning the gap. The CDR3 totals 14 residues. For the CDR3, the DNA is TGTGCCAGCAGTGTCCGACAGACCAACACTGAAGCTTTCTTT. Translating gives CASSVRQTNTEAFF.

The table lists this clone with a few counts. The J gene is TRBJ2-7, the V gene TRBV7-9, with 11 positions matching TRBD1. Germline trimming cut 4 bases from V and 5 bases from J; bases unmatched to any gene: 7. CDR1 is SEHNR, CDR2 FQNEAQ, per germline (reference sequence). CDR3 size: 15 residues. This CDR3 reads CASSYRTGGLDEQYF. DNA of the CDR3: TGTGCCAGCAGCTACAGGACAGGGGGCTTAGACGAGCAGTACTTC. The whole variable domain, filled in from reference TRBV7-9 and TRBJ2-7, reads DTGVSQNPRHKITKRGQNVTFRCDPISEHNRLYWYRQTLGQGPEFLTYFQNEAQLEKSRLLSDRFSAERPKGSFSTLEIQRTEQGDSAMYLCASSYRTGGLDEQYFGPGTRLTVT.

This clone was observed many times. The CDR3 spells CASSASGGAHYEQYF. The CDR3 DNA reads TGTGCCAGCAGCGCTAGCGGGGGGGCCCACTACGAGCAGTACTTC. The genes are TRBV9 and TRBJ2-7, with 12 bases matching TRBD2. The CDR3 length is 15 residues. J was trimmed by 3 bases and V by 3 bases; bases with no gene match: 4. Germline V gives CDR1 SGDLS, CDR2 YYNGEE.

There are many counts of this clone. V and J are TRBV5-1 and TRBJ2-1; D not certain. The germline CDR1 and CDR2 sequences are SGHRS and YFSETQ. This CDR3 region has 12 residues. The V gene lost 4 bases and the J gene lost 8 bases, with 10 bases spanning the gap. The CDR3 protein is CASSPPADEQFF. In DNA form, the CDR3 reads TGCGCCAGCAGCCCCCCGGCGGATGAGCAGTTCTTC.

This clone appeared many times. The chain combines TRBV6-5 with TRBJ2-3; tentative D call: TRBD1 (5 bases). The CDR3 spans 14 residues. The germline V and J ends were trimmed by 5 bases and 4 bases, with 13 bases remaining between them. In germline, CDR1 is MNHEY, CDR2 SVGAGI. The CDR3 here is CASSNLGVSDTQYF. The CDR3 region has the DNA TGTGCCAGCAGTAATCTAGGGGTCTCAGATACGCAGTATTTT.

V is TRBV25-1 and J is TRBJ1-5, with a weak D call TRBD1 (6 bases). This CDR3 spans 15 amino acids. Germline V gene sequence: CDR1 MGHDK, CDR2 SYGVNS. Trimming stripped 4 bases from V and 0 bases from J, with 10 bases between. CDR3 residues: CASSVDSNSNQPQHF. In DNA form, the CDR3 reads TGTGCCAGCAGTGTGGACAGCAATAGCAATCAGCCCCAGCATTTT.

This clone was detected many times. V gene TRBV19 combines with J gene TRBJ1-1; no clear D. This CDR3 comprises 14 residues. Looked up from germline, CDR1 is LNHDA and CDR2 is SQIVND (reference sequence). The V gene lost 10 bases and the J gene lost 5 bases, with 20 bases spanning the gap. CDR3 loop: CATLRASGGTEAFF. The CDR3 coding sequence is TGTGCCACCCTCCGGGCCTCAGGAGGGACTGAAGCTTTCTTT.

This clone was seen ten or more times. The CDR3 protein is CASSQLGLAGGHSYNEQFF. The DNA for the CDR3 is TGCGCCAGCAGCCAACTGGGACTAGCGGGAGGGCACTCCTACAATGAGCAGTTCTTC. The V and J genes are TRBV4-1 and TRBJ2-1; 16 bases are a match to TRBD2. This CDR3 is built from 19 residues. From germline, CDR1 is MGHRA and CDR2 YSYEKL. Trimming cost V 2 bases and J 0 bases; bases outside gene matches: 4.

This clone was picked up many times. The genes are TRBV5-1 and TRBJ2-2, with 11 positions matching TRBD1. V gave up 4 bases and J gave up 9 bases; unmatched junction bases: 11. Germline V CDR1 and CDR2: SGHRS, YFSETQ. CDR3 length equals 16 residues. The CDR3 spells CASSIGQGAISWELFF. For the CDR3, the DNA is TGCGCCAGCAGCATAGGACAGGGGGCAATAAGCTGGGAGCTGTTTTTT. Drawing the rest from reference TRBV5-1 and TRBJ2-2, the complete variable domain is KAGVTQTPRYLIKTRGQQVTLSCSPISGHRSVSWYQQTPGQGLQFLFEYFSETQRNKGNFPGRFSGRQFSNSRSEMNVSTLELGDSALYLCASSIGQGAISWELFFGEGSRLTVL.

The rearrangement joins TRBV7-2 to TRBJ2-1; D is ambiguous. CDR1 and CDR2 (germline): SGHTA, FQGNSA. This CDR3 has 13 residues. V was clipped by 5 bases and J by 9 bases, with 14 bases between them. CDR3 amino acids: CASSRTSAGEQFF. The CDR3, as DNA: TGTGCCAGCAGCCGTACTTCAGCAGGTGAGCAGTTCTTC.

This clone was recorded at least ten times. This rearrangement joins TRBV28 to TRBJ2-7, with 11 bases fitting TRBD2. The CDR3 runs to 15 residues. The V segment lost 5 bases and the J segment 0 bases; nucleotides outside the gene matches: 3. In germline, CDR1 is MDHEN, CDR2 SYDVKM. CDR3 nucleotide sequence: TGTGCCAGCAGTACCGGGACTAGCGGCTCCTACGAGCAGTACGTC. Protein sequence: CASSTGTSGSYEQYV.

This clone has a handful of counts. J is TRBJ2-7 and V is TRBV19; D possibly corresponds to TRBD2 (5 bases). CDR1 and CDR2 (germline): LNHDA, SQIVND (reference sequence). Trimming removed 5 bases from V and 0 bases from J, with 11 bases in between. This CDR3 region has 14 residues. This CDR3 is CASSRDLSSYEQYF. The CDR3 nucleotides are TGTGCCAGTAGTCGGGATCTTAGCTCCTACGAGCAGTACTTC. The full variable domain, with the rest looked up from reference TRBV19 and TRBJ2-7, is DGGITQSPKYLFRKEGQNVTLSCEQNLNHDAMYWYRQDPGQGLRLIYYSQIVNDFQKGDIAEGYSVSREKKESFPLTVTSAQKNPTAFYLCASSRDLSSYEQYFGPGTRLTVT.

This clone was seen many times. This rearrangement joins TRBV7-9 to TRBJ2-5; 7 bases are a match to TRBD1. The V gene end was trimmed by 5 bases and the J gene end by 2 bases; junction bases not matched to a gene: 8. CDR1 and CDR2 (germline): SEHNR, FQNEAQ (reference sequence). The CDR3 runs 15 residues. Written as DNA, the CDR3 is TGTGCCAGCAGCCACGGGATGGGACAGCAAGAGACCCAGTACTTC. Its protein product is CASSHGMGQQETQYF.

In this sample, this clone turned up many times. This sequence joins TRBV4-1 and TRBJ2-1; D is undetermined. The CDR3 has 13 amino acids. Germline V gene lookup returns CDR1 MGHRA and CDR2 YSYEKL. Trimming stripped 2 bases from V and 6 bases from J, with 8 bases between. The CDR3 protein is CASSQSSGNEQFF. CDR3 nucleotide sequence: TGCGCCAGCAGCCAAAGTTCGGGCAATGAGCAGTTCTTC.

This clone was detected many times. The V call is TRBV5-1, the J call TRBJ1-4, with D possibly being TRBD1 (5 bases). Deletions cut 2 bases from V and 7 bases from J, with 18 bases between. Per the germline V gene, CDR1 is SGHRS and CDR2 is YFSETQ. The CDR3 spans 16 residues. The DNA of the CDR3 is TGCGCCAGCAGCTTAGATCTAGGGGTGGTCACTGAAAAACTGTTTTTT. It yields the protein CASSLDLGVVTEKLFF.

This clone was counted many times. The chain links TRBV5-1 to TRBJ2-6, with 9 bases fitting TRBD1. Germline V gene sequence: CDR1 SGHRS, CDR2 YFSETQ. The length of the CDR3 is 17 residues. J lost 1 base, V lost 3 bases, and 5 bases had no gene match. The CDR3 DNA follows: TGCGCCAGCAGCTCCGGGACAGGGTATTCTGGGGCCAACGTCCTGACTTTC. This sequence encodes CASSSGTGYSGANVLTF.

Ten or more counts support this clone. The J gene is TRBJ2-1, the V gene TRBV11-2; 7 bases are a match to TRBD2. The CDR3 covers 15 residues. Germline values: CDR1 SGHAT, CDR2 FQNNGV. V shed 1 base, J shed 2 bases, and the junction held 2 bases outside the gene matches. The chain's CDR3 is CASSLGAGAYNEQFF. CDR3 DNA sequence: TGTGCCAGCAGCTTAGGGGCGGGGGCCTACAATGAGCAGTTCTTC.

This clone appeared many times. The genes are TRBV10-3 and TRBJ2-7, with TRBD1 matching 8 bases. The CDR3 sequence is 12 residues long. Trimming took 6 bases from V and 7 from J; bases not matched to a gene: 5. Germline values: CDR1 ENHRY, CDR2 SYGVKD. CDR3 loop: CAISDRGIEQYV. CDR3 coding DNA: TGTGCCATCAGCGACAGGGGTATTGAGCAGTACGTC.

This sequence joins TRBV19 and TRBJ2-1; 12 bases match TRBD2. Per germline, CDR1 LNHDA and CDR2 SQIVND (reference sequence). Trimming took 6 bases from V and 9 from J; bases not matched to a gene: 6. The CDR3 is 14 amino acids. The CDR3 sequence is CASRSGLAGGEQFF. The CDR3 DNA reads TGTGCCAGTAGGTCGGGACTAGCGGGTGGTGAGCAGTTCTTC.

This clone was seen many times. The chain employs TRBV5-5 and TRBJ1-5; D possibly corresponds to TRBD1 (5 bases). CDR3 size: 15 residues. V was shortened by 4 bases and J by 7 bases, with 18 bases between the two germline ends. CDR1 is SGHKS and CDR2 is YYEKEE in the germline V gene (reference sequence). CDR3 amino acids: CASSGDSGSWQPQHF. In DNA form, the CDR3 reads TGTGCCAGCAGCGGAGACAGCGGGTCATGGCAGCCCCAGCATTTT.

At least ten counts were recorded for this clone. The rearrangement joins TRBV5-5 to TRBJ2-1; a possible D gene is TRBD2 (6 bases). This CDR3 is 14 amino acids long. V lost 4 bases and J lost 5, with 13 bases in between. Germline V lookup: CDR1 SGHKS, CDR2 YYEKEE (reference sequence). CDR3 protein: CASSAWWGDNEQFF. The CDR3 nucleotides are TGTGCCAGCAGCGCTTGGTGGGGGGACAATGAGCAGTTCTTC.

This clone occurred many times. The chain combines TRBV4-2 with TRBJ2-3, with 12 bases lining up with TRBD2. The CDR3 sequence is 19 residues long. The junction had 9 bases not matched to a gene; V was cut back by 0 bases and J by 2 bases. Germline V CDR1 and CDR2: LGHNA, YNFKEQ. The CDR3, as DNA: TGTGCCAGCAGCCAAGATCGGCCTAGCGGGGGGGCCGACACAGATACGCAGTATTTT. Translation gives CASSQDRPSGGADTDTQYF.

This clone was seen at least ten times. The chain uses TRBV7-9 and TRBJ2-5, with TRBD1 identical over 7 bases. This CDR3 has 15 amino acids. V lost 2 bases, J lost 5 bases, and 8 bases stayed unmatched. Germline lookup yields CDR1 SEHNR and CDR2 FQNEAQ (reference sequence). The CDR3 nucleotides read TGTGCCAGCAGCTTATTCTCGAGGGGGCAGGAGACCCAGTACTTC. Translation: CASSLFSRGQETQYF.

This clone was detected ten times or more. This chain joins TRBV19 and TRBJ2-1; D is perhaps TRBD1 (7 bases). The germline V and J ends were trimmed by 7 bases and 0 bases, with 13 bases remaining between them. CDR1 and CDR2 (germline): LNHDA, SQIVND (reference sequence). The CDR3 contains 15 residues. The CDR3 coding sequence is TGTGCCAGTAAGGAGGGACAGTCCTCCTACAATGAGCAGTTCTTC. Translating gives CASKEGQSSYNEQFF.